This TCR beta chain appears in the sequencing data of a study of OX40 agonist ivuxolimab in advanced cancers. Study-level findings and limits: Among the lowest peripheral clonal expansion occurred in 0.1-3.0 mg/kg partial responders.

Measured with immunoSEQ multiplex PCR; TCRdb has only the in-frame clones, and not every one. Here the sample spans 40,000 to 50,000 clones, roughly 89% being singletons. With regard to this clone: What it recognizes is unknown.

Sample: CD4+ or CD8+ T cells sorted from blood, taken in a trial of the OX40 agonist ivuxolimab. This clonotype was obtained from an adult with an advanced solid tumor such as melanoma, head and neck, liver or kidney cancer.

The CDR3 nucleotides read TGTGCCAGCAGTTACTCCGCCGCCGGGGAGCTGTTTTTT. It translates to CASSYSAAGELFF. J is TRBJ2-2 and V is TRBV6-5; D is undetermined. The germline gives CDR1 MNHEY, CDR2 SVGAGI. This CDR3 spans 13 amino acids. V was pared by 0 bases and J by 6 bases, with 5 bases between.